Given below is one TCR beta chain in context. The antigen remains undetermined. Other DNA sequences in this sample translate to the same CDR3. Alopecia areata patients provided lesional scalp punch biopsies and peripheral blood. Extracted RNA was reverse transcribed into cDNA, the sequencing template. Assay used: immunoSEQ multiplex PCR; TCRdb lists only in-frame clones, some missing. The table lists under 250,000 clones, 50% to 70% of them singletons. The data were obtained in a study of CD8+ T cells in alopecia areata. Study context: Patients remained on tofacitinib for 6 to 18 months and then went 6 months without it. Regarding the study as a whole: Researchers report lesional scalp, most notably alopecia totalis/universalis, outstripped normal scalp in clonality.

CDR3 length equals 14 residues. With 0 bases removed from V and 4 bases from J, the gap between germline ends came to 8 bases. In germline, CDR1 is SGDLS, CDR2 YYNGEE. The gene calls are TRBV9 and TRBJ1-3; tentatively, D is TRBD1 (6 bases). The source is a human donor with alopecia areata. The sequences come from CD4+ T cells sorted from blood, collected at week 0. This chain's CDR3 is CASSVGGTGNTIYF. CDR3 DNA sequence: TGTGCCAGCAGCGTAGGTGGGACAGGAAACACCATATATTTT.